The next 27 T cell receptor beta chains were all read from a single sample in a study of cytomegalovirus exposure and HLA in healthy donors. PCR employed 60 Vbeta and 13 Jbeta primers. Clones were read by immunoSEQ multiplex PCR, and TCRdb kept only the in-frame ones, dropping some. The table includes about 200,000 clones, more than 65% detected once. Specimen: PBMCs. The receptors originated from a man aged 18 to 30 in good health and CMV-seronegative.

This clone has just one count. The chain has TRBV27 and TRBJ2-1, with D possibly matching TRBD1 (6 bases). CDR1 is MNHEY, CDR2 SMNVEV, per germline (reference sequence). The CDR3 runs 14 residues. V lost 0 bases and J lost 9, with 12 bases in between. CDR3 nucleotide sequence: TGTGCCAGCAGTTTATCCCGGACAGTCCCTGAGCAGTTCTTC. Translation gives CASSLSRTVPEQFF.

The CDR3, as DNA: TGTGCCAGCAGCTTAGTGGCGGGCGAGCAGTACTTC. Protein sequence: CASSLVAGEQYF. The chain recombines TRBV11-3 with TRBJ2-7; D possibly corresponds to TRBD2 (5 bases). The V gene's germline CDR1 is SGHNT and CDR2 YENEEA. Trimming left V 1 base short and J 6 bases short, with 7 bases between. The CDR3 has 12 residues.

J is TRBJ1-1 and V is TRBV7-9; D unresolved. Trimming shortened V by 5 bases and J by 1 base, and 2 bases separated the two germline ends. The CDR3 spans 11 residues. CDR1 and CDR2 (germline): SEHNR, FQNEAQ (reference sequence). CDR3 DNA: TGTGCCAGCAGCCGGAACACTGAAGCTTTCTTT. Translation: CASSRNTEAFF.

V usage is TRBV7-9 and J usage is TRBJ1-2; D gene unclear. This CDR3 has 14 residues. The V end lost 1 base, the J end lost 4 bases, and 10 bases lay between the germline ends. CDR1 is SEHNR and CDR2 is FQNEAQ in the germline V gene (reference sequence). The chain's CDR3 is CASSLDGGLYGYTF. CDR3 in DNA: TGTGCCAGCAGCTTAGATGGTGGCCTCTATGGCTACACCTTC.

On this clone itself: Mismatch with germline at one junction end may stem from a read error. This chain uses TRBV6-1 with TRBJ2-7; 8 bases map to TRBD1. Germline CDR1 MNHNS, CDR2 SASEGT. The CDR3 totals 15 residues. Here the CDR3 reads CASREDRGWTYEQYF. The CDR3 region has the DNA TGTGCCAGCAGGGAAGACAGGGGTTGGACCTACGAGCAGTACTTC.

This clone was detected a few times. The J gene is TRBJ1-1, the V gene TRBV5-1; TRBD1 aligns across 7 bases. The trim removed 1 base at V and 8 bases at J, leaving 11 bases unmatched. Germline-derived CDR1 and CDR2 are SGHRS and YFSETQ. There are 15 residues in the CDR3. The DNA of the CDR3 is TGCGCCAGCAGCTTGAACATAGACAGGGCTGGAGAAGCTTTCTTT. Translating gives CASSLNIDRAGEAFF. Full variable domain (outside the CDR3, taken from reference TRBV5-1 and TRBJ1-1): KAGVTQTPRYLIKTRGQQVTLSCSPISGHRSVSWYQQTPGQGLQFLFEYFSETQRNKGNFPGRFSGRQFSNSRSEMNVSTLELGDSALYLCASSLNIDRAGEAFFGQGTRLTVV.

Only a few counts were recorded for this clone. The V gene is TRBV11-2, the J gene TRBJ2-3; the D gene is possibly TRBD2 (5 bases). Between the trimmed V and J ends, which lost 1 base and 1 base, there was a span of 12 bases. CDR1 and CDR2 from the germline V gene are SGHAT and FQNNGV. The length of the CDR3 is 16 residues. This chain's CDR3 is CASSLVLSGGTDTQYF. CDR3 bases: TGTGCCAGCAGCTTAGTATTATCCGGGGGCACAGATACGCAGTATTTT.

This clone has just a few counts. The J gene is TRBJ2-1, the V gene TRBV25-1, with D perhaps matching TRBD1 (6 bases). Germline CDR1 and CDR2: MGHDK and SYGVNS. The CDR3 has 14 residues. Trimming removed 8 bases at V and 4 bases at J, with 15 bases between. CDR3 region: CASGPRGIYNEQFF. CDR3 bases: TGTGCCAGCGGCCCAAGGGGGATTTACAATGAGCAGTTCTTC.

The count of this clone is one. The chain couples TRBV9 to TRBJ2-1, with D tentatively TRBD2 (5 bases). The CDR3 sequence is 15 residues long. V lost 0 bases to trimming and J lost 6 bases, with 13 bases between them. The germline V gene encodes CDR1 SGDLS and CDR2 YYNGEE. CDR3 in DNA: TGTGCCAGCAGCGTAGGTCTCCCCAGCGGCAATGAGCAGTTCTTC. Its translation: CASSVGLPSGNEQFF.

The chain employs TRBV2 and TRBJ2-3; D call uncertain. CDR3 length equals 15 residues. Trimming removed 3 bases at V and 1 base at J, with 11 bases between. Germline V gene data show CDR1 as SNHLY and CDR2 as FYNNEI. The CDR3 loop reads CASSDSRRGTDTQYF. DNA of the CDR3: TGTGCCAGCAGTGACTCCCGACGGGGCACAGATACGCAGTATTTT.

The chain employs TRBV2 and TRBJ1-2, with 9 bases lining up with TRBD1. With 5 bases clipped from V and 8 bases from J, the junction kept 6 bases outside the gene matches. The CDR3 sequence is 13 residues long. The germline gives CDR1 SNHLY, CDR2 FYNNEI. CDR3 region: CASSTGTGRGYTF. DNA of the CDR3: TGTGCCAGCAGTACCGGGACAGGGAGAGGCTACACCTTC.

This chain uses TRBV7-8 with TRBJ2-3, with 8 positions matching TRBD1. CDR3 size: 15 residues. Germline V gene lookup returns CDR1 SGHVS and CDR2 FQNEAQ. V was clipped by 5 bases and J by 4 bases; unmatched bases: 8. In nucleotides, the CDR3 is TGTGCCAGCAGCCTGTGGACAGGGCGGGCAGATACGCAGTATTTT. This sequence encodes CASSLWTGRADTQYF.

J is TRBJ1-1 and V is TRBV19; TRBD1 aligns across 9 bases. The V gene's germline CDR1 is LNHDA and CDR2 SQIVND (reference sequence). The CDR3 is 13 residues long. With V trimmed by 6 bases and J by 5 bases, 4 bases remained unmatched. CDR3 nucleotides: TGTGCCAGTAGAGGGACAGGGTTGACTGAAGCTTTCTTT. It is translated as CASRGTGLTEAFF.

This clone was counted a few times. J is TRBJ2-7 and V is TRBV7-9, with 10 bases identical to TRBD2. V dropped 5 bases and J dropped 1; count of bases not matched to a gene: 5. Germline V gene lookup returns CDR1 SEHNR and CDR2 FQNEAQ (reference sequence). This CDR3 is 15 amino acids long. The CDR3 DNA follows: TGTGCCAGCAGCACCTGGACTAGCGGATCCTACGAGCAGTACTTC. As protein: CASSTWTSGSYEQYF.

The chain links TRBV11-2 to TRBJ2-7, with a tentative D call TRBD1 (6 bases). The CDR3 has 14 amino acids. CDR1 is SGHAT and CDR2 is FQNNGV in the germline V gene. V shed 2 bases and J shed 2 bases, with 10 bases lying between them. CDR3 protein: CASSLLAGAYEQYF. CDR3 nucleotides: TGTGCCAGCAGCTTATTGGCAGGGGCCTACGAGCAGTACTTC.

The rearrangement links TRBV5-1 to TRBJ1-1; TRBD1 matches at 8 bases. This CDR3 is built from 15 residues. Losses at the gene ends were 4 bases for V and 3 bases for J; bases not matched to a gene: 8. Germline CDR1 reads SGHRS; CDR2 reads YFSETQ. The CDR3 DNA reads as TGCGCCAGCAGCCTCACTGGACAGGGAGACACTGAAGCTTTCTTT. It is translated as CASSLTGQGDTEAFF.

J is TRBJ2-5 and V is TRBV27; TRBD2 aligns across 7 bases. Germline CDR1 and CDR2: MNHEY and SMNVEV (reference sequence). V gave up 3 bases and J gave up 2 bases; unmatched junction bases: 9. The CDR3 runs 16 residues. This CDR3 is CASSLEGGIWQETQYF. The CDR3 bases are TGTGCCAGCAGTTTGGAGGGAGGGATATGGCAAGAGACCCAGTACTTC.

The J gene is TRBJ2-2, the V gene TRBV28; 13 nucleotides agree with TRBD2. CDR3 length equals 16 residues. V lost 5 bases to trimming and J lost 10 bases; unmatched junction nucleotides: 10. Germline assignment: CDR1 MDHEN and CDR2 SYDVKM. The DNA of the CDR3 is TGTGCCAGCAGTCTTACTAGCGGGAGGGTCGGTGAGGAGCTGTTTTTT. Its protein is CASSLTSGRVGEELFF.

This chain links TRBV19 with TRBJ1-1, with D uncertain. The V gene lost 3 bases and the J gene lost 4 bases, with 6 bases spanning the gap. The V gene's germline CDR1 is LNHDA and CDR2 SQIVND (reference sequence). CDR3 length: 12 residues. The CDR3 loop reads CASSIRFTEAFF. The CDR3 DNA follows: TGTGCCAGTAGTATTCGGTTCACTGAAGCTTTCTTT.

The rearrangement links TRBV11-2 to TRBJ2-7; TRBD1 might be the D (5 bases). Per the germline V gene, CDR1 is SGHAT and CDR2 is FQNNGV. The V gene lost 1 base and the J gene lost 5 bases, with 9 bases spanning the gap. The CDR3 spans 13 residues. CDR3 region: CASSLGGMDEQYF. DNA of the CDR3: TGTGCCAGCAGCTTAGGGGGCATGGACGAGCAGTACTTC.

The chain carries TRBV7-2 and TRBJ1-1, with D possibly being TRBD1 (5 bases). CDR3 length: 15 residues. In germline, CDR1 is SGHTA, CDR2 FQGNSA. V gave up 3 bases and J gave up 3 bases, with 14 bases separating them. This CDR3 is CASSFLGVRDTEAFF. The CDR3 region has the DNA TGTGCCAGCAGCTTCCTAGGGGTAAGAGACACTGAAGCTTTCTTT.

This chain connects TRBV10-3 to TRBJ2-5; a possible D gene is TRBD2 (5 bases). The CDR3 runs to 12 residues. Germline V CDR1 and CDR2: ENHRY, SYGVKD. The germline V and J ends were trimmed by 4 bases and 5 bases, with 8 bases remaining between them. The DNA for the CDR3 is TGTGCCATCAGTGGTTCGGGGGAGACCCAGTACTTC. The encoded protein is CAISGSGETQYF.

This chain uses TRBV7-2 with TRBJ1-2; a possible D gene is TRBD1 (5 bases). Trimming cost V 1 base and J 3 bases, with 9 bases left between them. Germline V gives CDR1 SGHTA, CDR2 FQGNSA. The CDR3 covers 14 residues. CDR3 loop: CASSLGPTDYGYTF. DNA for the CDR3: TGTGCCAGCAGCTTAGGACCGACAGACTATGGCTACACCTTC.

This clone was counted only a few times. The chain is built from TRBV5-1 and TRBJ2-1; a possible D gene is TRBD2 (6 bases). The CDR3 consists of 17 residues. Germline V lookup: CDR1 SGHRS, CDR2 YFSETQ. V shed 4 bases and J shed 4 bases, with 21 bases lying between them. The CDR3 nucleotides are TGCGCCAGCAGCCCTACCCGGGGGAGCGGAGCATACAATGAGCAGTTCTTC. It encodes CASSPTRGSGAYNEQFF.

The chain employs TRBV11-1 and TRBJ2-5; D gene ambiguous. V was shortened by 2 bases and J by 2 bases, with 9 bases between the two germline ends. CDR1 is SGHAT, CDR2 FQDESV, per germline (reference sequence). The length of the CDR3 is 14 residues. CDR3 residues: CASSLRVRQETQYF. CDR3 DNA sequence: TGTGCCAGCAGCTTACGGGTTCGTCAAGAGACCCAGTACTTC.

The chain uses TRBV18 and TRBJ2-5, with 8 bases fitting TRBD1. Trimming cost V 5 bases and J 1 base; bases outside gene matches: 6. This CDR3 region has 15 residues. Germline lookup yields CDR1 KGHSH and CDR2 LQKENI. The CDR3 is CASSAAGGIQETQYF. The CDR3 nucleotides read TGTGCCAGCTCAGCGGCAGGGGGCATCCAAGAGACCCAGTACTTC.

The chain has TRBV19 and TRBJ1-5, with 7 bases that match TRBD1. From germline, CDR1 is LNHDA and CDR2 SQIVND (reference sequence). V shed 6 bases and J 4 bases; nucleotides not matched to a gene: 9. This CDR3 region has 15 residues. CDR3 amino acids: CASRITGTENQPQHF. DNA for the CDR3: TGTGCCAGTAGAATAACCGGGACAGAGAATCAGCCCCAGCATTTT.